The source of this T cell receptor beta chain is a study of technical replicates of blood from a handful of donors. Generated by immunoSEQ multiplex PCR, the TCRdb table keeps only in-frame clones and is missing some. Among around 60,000 clones listed, around 92% were seen once. This TCR came from a human donor in good health. Some clones in this sample may be carry-over from other donors' samples. The sample taken for sequencing was PBMCs.

The CDR3 sequence: CASSPPGGEQYF. The CDR3 DNA sequence: TGTGCCAGCTCACCACCCGGGGGCGAGCAGTACTTC. V and J are TRBV18 and TRBJ2-7; D is possibly TRBD2 (6 bases). The germline V gene encodes CDR1 KGHSH and CDR2 LQKENI. V was pared by 0 bases and J by 6 bases, with 6 bases between. The CDR3 runs to 12 residues.